This entry features one T cell receptor beta chain sequence. It has no known antigen specificity. No base-level quality is on record; no much larger clone is a single base apart. At one collaborating source in Seattle, patients were enrolled during active infection and were followed longitudinally through the course of disease. The collaborating institutions used their own protocols to collect whole blood in K2EDTA tubes. For TCRbeta analysis, collaborators shipped samples in one of three forms: frozen whole blood, isolated PBMCs, or DNA extracted from either of those sample types. TCRbeta CDR3 regions were amplified from genomic DNA using the immunoSEQ Assay, a bias-controlled multiplex PCR. Turning to the authors' computational methods: Nucleated cell counts per sample were estimated from amplification of reference gene primers within the assay. To quantify the absolute abundance of each unique TCRbeta CDR3 rearrangement, sequence reads were collapsed and filtered. For each sample, productive Simpson clonality was calculated as the square root of Simpson's diversity index across productive rearrangements. Not all clones reach the TCRdb copy of this immuneACCESS table, which keeps in-frame sequences only. Checked studies attribute under half of the gap to unresolved V genes and leave the rest unexplained. The DNA was the basis for D and trimming; V, J and clone size are from that table. Within this sample are 250,000 to 350,000 clones, with about 90% of them counted one time only. Approximately 6.5% of the sample rests with the top ten.

This sample is part of a study of blood T cell repertoires in COVID-19 (TCRdb year 2020). The study in broad terms: Samples from collaborators originated in the United States, Italy and Spain and spanned both the acute and convalescent phases of COVID-19. Deeply sampled blood TCRbeta repertoires from subjects exposed to, actively infected with, or recovered from COVID-19 were included in the dataset. Samples were obtained from the ongoing ImmuneRACE study (first 160 participants) and from 1,000 to 1,500 subjects provided by 6 global collaborators. A freely available public database, intended as a resource for researchers studying the immune response to SARS-CoV-2, is where the repertoires were released. Where available, HLA class I and class II types were obtained from metadata supplied by the sample provider rather than from assay-based typing. Nearly every sample came with metadata listing a de-identified subject ID, COVID-19 status, age in years and sex. The prospective study material was composed of cDNA or gDNA derived from T cells, B-cell-depleted T cells, or PBMCs. Overall study outcomes, separate from this receptor: How much clinical and demographic metadata was included differed by source and by participant, and the metadata was provided uncurated.

The clonotype comes from a woman in her fifties or sixties with COVID-19, enrolled during active disease. Sequenced: peripheral blood.

The CDR3 reads as follows: CASSSGQLLYNEQFF. The nucleotide sequence is given as TGTGCCAGCAGCTCCGGACAGCTACTCTACAATGAGCAGTTCTTC. The sequence joins TRBV7-8 to TRBJ2-1, and possibly TRBD1, on 6 matching bases. Deletion took 4 bases off V and 3 bases off J, with a span of 13 bases between the germline ends. The germline V gene encodes CDR1 SGHVS and CDR2 FQNEAQ. The CDR3 holds 15 amino acids from the cysteine to the phenylalanine. The retained sequence is limited to the CDR3, 45 bases, with the frame set at the first base.